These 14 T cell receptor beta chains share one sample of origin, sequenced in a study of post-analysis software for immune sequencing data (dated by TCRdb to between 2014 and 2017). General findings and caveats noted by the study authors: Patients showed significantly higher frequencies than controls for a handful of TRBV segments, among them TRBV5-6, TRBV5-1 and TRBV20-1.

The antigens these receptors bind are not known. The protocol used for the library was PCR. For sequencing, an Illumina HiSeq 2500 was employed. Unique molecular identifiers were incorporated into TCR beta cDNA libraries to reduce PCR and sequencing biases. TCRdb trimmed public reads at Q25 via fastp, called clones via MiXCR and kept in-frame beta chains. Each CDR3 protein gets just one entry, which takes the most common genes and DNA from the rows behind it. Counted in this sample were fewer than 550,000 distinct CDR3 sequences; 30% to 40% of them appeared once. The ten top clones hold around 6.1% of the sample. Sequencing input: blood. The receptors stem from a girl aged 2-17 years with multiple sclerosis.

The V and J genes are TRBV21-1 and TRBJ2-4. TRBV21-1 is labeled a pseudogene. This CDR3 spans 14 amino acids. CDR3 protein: CASSKGSSQETRYF. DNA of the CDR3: TGTGCCAGCAGCAAAGGGAGCAGCCAAGAGACCCGGTACTTC.

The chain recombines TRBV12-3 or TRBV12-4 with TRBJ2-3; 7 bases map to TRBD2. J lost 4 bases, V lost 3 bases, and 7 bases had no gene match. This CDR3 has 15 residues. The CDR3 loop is CASSFAGVTADTQYF. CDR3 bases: TGTGCCAGCAGTTTCGCGGGAGTGACGGCAGATACGCAGTATTTT.

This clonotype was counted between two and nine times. CDR3 nucleotides: TGTGCCATCAGTGATGGAGTTGGCGAAAAACTGTTTTTT. Protein product: CAISDGVGEKLFF. The chain recombines TRBV10-3 with TRBJ1-4; D gene uncertain. V gave up 3 bases and J gave up 8 bases, with 10 bases separating them. The CDR3 length is 13 residues. The germline gives CDR1 ENHRY, CDR2 SYGVKD.

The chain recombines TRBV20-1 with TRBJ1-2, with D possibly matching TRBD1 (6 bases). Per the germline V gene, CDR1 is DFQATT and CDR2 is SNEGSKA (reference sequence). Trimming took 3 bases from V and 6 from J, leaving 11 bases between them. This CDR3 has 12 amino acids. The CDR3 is CSASEGGNGYTF. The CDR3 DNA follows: TGCAGTGCTAGTGAAGGGGGGAATGGCTACACCTTC.

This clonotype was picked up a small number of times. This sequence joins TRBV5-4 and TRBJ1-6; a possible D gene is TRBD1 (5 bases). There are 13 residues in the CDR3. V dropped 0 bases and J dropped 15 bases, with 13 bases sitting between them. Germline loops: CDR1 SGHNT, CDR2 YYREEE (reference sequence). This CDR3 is CASSLDVGGNLHF. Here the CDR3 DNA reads TGTGCCAGCAGCTTGGACGTGGGGGGAAACCTCCACTTT. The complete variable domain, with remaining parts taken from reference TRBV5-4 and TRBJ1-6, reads ETGVTQSPTHLIKTRGQQVTLRCSSQSGHNTVSWYQQALGQGPQFIFQYYREEENGRGNFPPRFSGLQFPNYSSELNVNALELDDSALYLCASSLDVGGNLHFGNGTRLTVT.

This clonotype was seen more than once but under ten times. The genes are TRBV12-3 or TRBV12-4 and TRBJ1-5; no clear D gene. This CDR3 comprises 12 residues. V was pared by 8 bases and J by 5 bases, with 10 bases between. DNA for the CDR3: TGTGCCAGCCGAAAAAGTGATCAGCCCCAGCATTTT. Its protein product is CASRKSDQPQHF.

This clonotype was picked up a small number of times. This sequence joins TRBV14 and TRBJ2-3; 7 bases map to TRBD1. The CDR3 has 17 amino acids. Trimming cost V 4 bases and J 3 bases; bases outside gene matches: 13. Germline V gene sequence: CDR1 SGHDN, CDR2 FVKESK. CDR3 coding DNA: TGTGCCAGCAGCCTCGGCGGTCGGGACAGAGGAACAGATACGCAGTATTTT. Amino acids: CASSLGGRDRGTDTQYF.

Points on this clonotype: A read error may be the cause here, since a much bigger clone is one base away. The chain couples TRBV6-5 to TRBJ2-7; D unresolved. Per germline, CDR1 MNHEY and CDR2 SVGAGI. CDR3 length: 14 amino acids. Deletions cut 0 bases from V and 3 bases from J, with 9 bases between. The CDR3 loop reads CASSYSIGYYEQYF. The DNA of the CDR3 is TGTGCCAGCAGTTACTCAATAGGGTACTACGAGCAGTACTTC.

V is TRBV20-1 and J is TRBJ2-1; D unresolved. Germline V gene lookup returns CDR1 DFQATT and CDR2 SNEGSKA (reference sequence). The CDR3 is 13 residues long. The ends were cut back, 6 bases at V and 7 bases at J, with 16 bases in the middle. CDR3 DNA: TGCAGTGCGCCGAAACAGACTGGGAATGAGCAGTTCTTC. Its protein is CSAPKQTGNEQFF.

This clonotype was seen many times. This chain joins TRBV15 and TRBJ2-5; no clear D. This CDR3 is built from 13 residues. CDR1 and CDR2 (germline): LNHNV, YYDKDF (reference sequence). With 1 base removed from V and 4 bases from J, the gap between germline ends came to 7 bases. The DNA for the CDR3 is TGTGCCACCAGCAGAGCGACCCTAGAGACCCAGTACTTC. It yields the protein CATSRATLETQYF.

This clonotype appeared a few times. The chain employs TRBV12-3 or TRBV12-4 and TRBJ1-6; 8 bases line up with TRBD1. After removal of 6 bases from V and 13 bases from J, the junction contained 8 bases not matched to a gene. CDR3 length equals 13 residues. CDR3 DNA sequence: TGTGCCAGCAGCTACGGACAGGGTCACCCCCTCCACTTT. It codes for CASSYGQGHPLHF.

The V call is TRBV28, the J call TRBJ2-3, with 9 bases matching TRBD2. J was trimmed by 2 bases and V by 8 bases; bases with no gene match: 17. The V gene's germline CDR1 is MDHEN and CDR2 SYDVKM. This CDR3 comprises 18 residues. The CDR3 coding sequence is TGTGCCAGCGCCGGGGGGGGCTTAGCGGGGGCGACCACAGATACGCAGTATTTT. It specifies CASAGGGLAGATTDTQYF.

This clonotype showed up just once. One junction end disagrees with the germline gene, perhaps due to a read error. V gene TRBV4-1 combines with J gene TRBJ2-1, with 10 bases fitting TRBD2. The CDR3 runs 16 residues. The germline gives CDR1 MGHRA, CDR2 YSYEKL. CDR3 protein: CPSSQDLAGVYNEQFF. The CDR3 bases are TGCCCCAGCAGCCAAGATCTAGCGGGGGTATACAATGAGCAGTTCTTC.

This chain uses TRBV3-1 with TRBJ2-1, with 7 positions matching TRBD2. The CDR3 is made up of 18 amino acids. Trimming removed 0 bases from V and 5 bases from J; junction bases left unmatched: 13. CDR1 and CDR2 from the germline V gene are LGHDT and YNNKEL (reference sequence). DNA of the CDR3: TGTGCCAGCAGCCAAGAAGAGTTGGCGGGGACTAACGACAATGAGCAGTTCTTC. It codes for CASSQEELAGTNDNEQFF.